The 12 T cell receptor beta chains below were found in one sample sequenced in a study of post-analysis software for immune sequencing data (dated by TCRdb to 2015 to 2017). The research as a whole found: Patients showed significantly higher frequencies than controls for 4 or 5 TRBV segments, among them TRBV5-6, TRBV5-1 and TRBV20-1.

Antigens for these TCRs are unknown. The library was produced with PCR. The sequencer was an Illumina HiSeq 2500. To reduce PCR and sequencing biases, unique molecular identifiers were incorporated into the TCR beta cDNA libraries. TCRdb reprocessed the public reads (quality trimming at Q25 with fastp, clone calling with MiXCR) and kept in-frame beta chains. Every distinct CDR3 protein forms one entry, paired with its most common genes and DNA. The table for this sample lists about 540,000 distinct CDR3 sequences; less than 40% of them were counted only once. The top ten clones comprise under 7% of the sample. The sequenced sample was blood. All receptors come from a girl aged 2-17 years with multiple sclerosis.

The rearrangement uses TRBV12-3 or TRBV12-4 and TRBJ2-1; possible D gene TRBD2, 6 bases. The ends were cut back, 6 bases at V and 7 bases at J, with 19 bases in the middle. The CDR3 is 15 amino acids. The CDR3 sequence: CASRPRENLGNEQFF. The CDR3 DNA sequence: TGTGCCAGCAGGCCCCGGGAGAACCTTGGGAATGAGCAGTTCTTC.

This clonotype was counted many times. At one end the junction does not follow the germline gene, possibly because of a read error. CDR3 nucleotide sequence: TGTGCTAGCAGTAAAACAGGGTCCTCCTACAATGAGCAGTTCTTC. This gives the protein CASSKTGSSYNEQFF. This chain connects TRBV7-7 to TRBJ2-1, with D possibly TRBD1 on 6 matching bases. The CDR3 is 15 amino acids. The V gene's germline CDR1 is SSHAT and CDR2 FNYEAQ (reference sequence).

About this clonotype itself: Its ends do not fully match the called genes, so a read error is possible. The V call is TRBV12-3 or TRBV12-4, the J call TRBJ2-1, with TRBD2 matching over 12 bases. This CDR3 contains 14 residues. CDR3 sequence reads: CASRRTSGDNVQFF. The CDR3 bases are TGTGCCAGCAGACGGACTAGCGGGGACAATGTGCAGTTCTTC.

V is TRBV7-6 and J is TRBJ2-1; no clear D gene. Germline V gives CDR1 SGHVS, CDR2 FNYEAQ. Trimming left V 3 bases short and J 4 bases short, with 13 bases between. This CDR3 is built from 15 residues. CDR3 sequence reads: CASSLNRDNYNEQFF. The CDR3 DNA reads as TGTGCCAGCAGCTTGAACAGAGACAATTACAATGAGCAGTTCTTC.

The V and J genes are TRBV5-6 and TRBJ2-5, with 9 bases lining up with TRBD1. The CDR3 contains 14 residues. Trimming cost V 0 bases and J 5 bases; bases outside gene matches: 2. Germline V gene lookup returns CDR1 SGHDT and CDR2 YYEEEE. As DNA, the CDR3 is TGTGCCAGCAGCTTGGTCGGACAGGGGGAGACCCAGTACTTC. It specifies CASSLVGQGETQYF.

The sample holds a few counts of this clonotype. CDR3: CASSPGTGRETQYF. DNA of the CDR3: TGTGCCAGCAGCCCGGGGACAGGGAGAGAGACCCAGTACTTC. The chain couples TRBV5-5 to TRBJ2-5; TRBD1 aligns across 9 bases. Germline V lookup: CDR1 SGHKS, CDR2 YYEKEE (reference sequence). Trimming took 4 bases from V and 4 from J; bases not matched to a gene: 5. There are 14 residues in the CDR3.

The V and J genes are TRBV6-1 and TRBJ1-5; a weak D match, TRBD1 (6 bases). The germline V gene encodes CDR1 MNHNS and CDR2 SASEGT. V was pared by 2 bases and J by 1 base, with 18 bases between. This CDR3 has 18 amino acids. The CDR3 spells CASSESWGPRGSNQPQHF. The CDR3 DNA sequence: TGTGCCAGCAGTGAAAGTTGGGGGCCCCGAGGGAGCAATCAGCCCCAGCATTTT.

This clonotype was seen a handful of times. The genes are TRBV6-1 and TRBJ1-1; D not certain. The CDR3 has 16 residues. Germline V CDR1 and CDR2: MNHNS, SASEGT. Trimming cost V 1 base and J 1 base, with 13 bases left between them. The CDR3 bases are TGTGCCAGCAGTGAAGGAATGGGCAGCCAGAACACTGAAGCTTTCTTT. The encoded protein is CASSEGMGSQNTEAFF.

The chain combines TRBV7-7 with TRBJ2-7; 9 bases fit TRBD2. CDR3 length: 17 amino acids. CDR1 SSHAT and CDR2 FNYEAQ come from the germline V gene (reference sequence). V was pared by 2 bases and J by 6 bases, with 14 bases of the junction left unmatched. CDR3 DNA sequence: TGTGCCAGCAGCTTACGGGATTCGGCGGGGGGGCATCGCGAGCAGTACTTC. Translated: CASSLRDSAGGHREQYF.

The chain has TRBV29-1 and TRBJ1-2, with TRBD1 as a possible D gene (5 bases). The CDR3 loop spans 11 amino acids. Germline values: CDR1 SQVTM, CDR2 ANQGSEA. Trimming removed 5 bases from V and 7 bases from J, with 11 bases in between. The CDR3 coding sequence is TGCAGCGTTAGGGGTAGCGGTGGCTACACCTTC. It codes for CSVRGSGGYTF.

The chain combines TRBV5-1 with TRBJ1-1; maybe TRBD1 (5 bases). Germline loops: CDR1 SGHRS, CDR2 YFSETQ. The CDR3 has 14 amino acids. The ends were cut back, 6 bases at V and 4 bases at J, with 16 bases in the middle. CDR3 residues: CASNYGWGGTEAFF. DNA of the CDR3: TGCGCCAGCAACTACGGCTGGGGCGGCACTGAAGCTTTCTTT. Supplemented by reference TRBV5-1 and TRBJ1-1, the full variable domain reads KAGVTQTPRYLIKTRGQQVTLSCSPISGHRSVSWYQQTPGQGLQFLFEYFSETQRNKGNFPGRFSGRQFSNSRSEMNVSTLELGDSALYLCASNYGWGGTEAFFGQGTRLTVV.

This chain connects TRBV7-9 to TRBJ2-1; a weak D match, TRBD1 (6 bases). Germline V CDR1 and CDR2: SEHNR, FQNEAQ (reference sequence). This CDR3 is 14 amino acids long. Trimming cost V 5 bases and J 4 bases, with 12 bases left between them. The CDR3 bases are TGTGCCAGCAGCCAGCCCGGACAGTACAATGAGCAGTTCTTC. As protein: CASSQPGQYNEQFF.